This entry concerns a single TCR beta chain. As yet, its antigen is unknown. The record originates from a study of human T cells and chemical hapten exposure. Turning to the study itself: Donors were sensitized with 2% DPC on the upper inner arm.

Germline CDR1 reads SGDLS; CDR2 reads YYNGEE. This CDR3 has 15 residues. Trimming cost V 3 bases and J 1 base; bases outside gene matches: 3. One entry per CDR3 protein results from TCRdb running MiXCR on the RACE reads. The sample includes roughly 360,000 distinct CDR3 sequences, approximately 5% of them seen just once. Time point: patch test 1, 2 weeks after DPC sensitization. The sample's treatment: therapeutic diphenylcyclopropenone sensitization with weekly scalp DPC. Total RNA came from unfractionated whole blood. Broader study findings: The number of TCRs above 1 in 1000 frequency did not change after DPC sensitization. Patch test score rose with PT1 expanded TCRs, significant at 8, 16, 32, not 4.

This TCR came from a woman aged 50 to 60 with alopecia areata. Some clones in this sample may be carry-over from other donors' samples. The chain uses TRBV9 and TRBJ2-7; TRBD2 matches 11 bases. Sequencing was performed on whole blood, taken in connection with sensitization to the hapten diphenylcyclopropenone (DPC). CDR3 region: CASSGGLAGSYEQYF. As DNA, the CDR3 is TGTGCCAGCAGCGGCGGACTAGCGGGTTCCTACGAGCAGTACTTC.